This TCR beta chain was sequenced in a study of CD8+CD57+ T cells in acquired aplastic anemia. Study-level information: Sorted CD4+ and CD8+ cells yielded around 3.3 ug of DNA on average. Study results and limitations: Patients and controls turned out to have some 30 CD8+ CDR3 sequences in common. Patients showed no significant difference from controls in CD8+ Simpson's diversity.

Notes on this clonotype: The target antigen is unknown. Given a much more abundant clone one base away, this may be a read error. Because the CDR3 is missing its conserved closing phenylalanine or tryptophan, this is likely a read error. Because the CDR3's place on the DNA is in doubt, the DNA is left out and the CDR3 is given as listed by TCRdb.

TCR beta VDJ and CDR3 profiles were obtained from a genomic DNA template. One entry per CDR3 protein, called by TCRdb with MiXCR from the reads. The sample shows 300,000 or so distinct CDR3 sequences, 50% to 65% of them seen only once. CD8+CD57+ cell expansion had been shown by flow cytometry in patients chosen for sequencing. No patient had been given any therapy when blood was sampled. The CDR3 length is 13 residues, termini included. Germline V gene lookup returns CDR1 MNHNS and CDR2 SASEGT. Sequenced input: sorted CD4+, CD8+, or CD8+CD57+ T cells (not recorded which) from PBMCs. This chain joins TRBV6-1 and TRBJ1-1. The TCR sequence derives from a human donor with aplastic anemia. The CDR3 here is CATRENYSKAPFI.